The subject of this entry is one T cell receptor beta chain. This sample stems from a study of T cell changes during pregnancy in multiple sclerosis. Assay used: immunoSEQ multiplex PCR; TCRdb lists only in-frame clones, some missing. The top ten clones hold about 1.2% of a sample with around 36,000 clones, over 85% of them seen once. In germline, CDR1 is WSHSY, CDR2 SAAADI. The CDR3 runs to 15 residues. The V and J ends lost 4 bases and 4 bases respectively, with 16 bases between them. The chain uses TRBV10-2 and TRBJ1-1; the D is unclear. The specimen was peripheral blood, collected before pregnancy. The receptor was derived from a female donor with multiple sclerosis, enrolled in a pregnancy study. The CDR3 here is CASSGGLAVFTEAFF. The CDR3 DNA reads TGCGCCAGCAGTGGAGGTCTGGCTGTCTTCACTGAAGCTTTCTTT.